Listed below are T cell receptor beta chains from one sample, sequenced in a study of blood T cell repertoires in COVID-19. Clones were read by immunoSEQ multiplex PCR, and TCRdb kept only the in-frame ones, dropping some. The top ten clones hold 3.6% of a sample with 200,000 to 250,000 clones, around 82% of them seen once. The sequencing input was peripheral blood. These receptors originate from a woman older than 75 with acute or convalescent COVID-19. CDR3s include the opening cysteine and the closing phenylalanine or tryptophan. Fields, in order: clone size, V gene, J gene, CDR3 length, D gene, CDR3 DNA, CDR3 protein. The D gene is left open where the match is weak. Clone size, where shown, is once, few, many, or a class for clones that have expanded.

.,TRBV9,TRBJ1-2,14,TRBD1,TGTGCCAGCAGCGTAAGACAGGGCACGTATGGCTACACCTTC,CASSVRQGTYGYTF
.,TRBV4-1,TRBJ2-5,14,.,TGCGCCAGCAGCCATATTTCCAGCCAAGAGACCCAGTACTTC,CASSHISSQETQYF
few,TRBV19,TRBJ1-1,13,.,TGTGCCAGCCACGACAGGTTTTCTGCTGAAGCTTTCTTT,CASHDRFSAEAFF
.,TRBV3-1/TRBV3-2,TRBJ2-2,16,TRBD2,TGTGCCAGCAGCCAGTGGGGAGTAGCGGGGCCCGGGGAGCTGTTTTTT,CASSQWGVAGPGELFF
.,TRBV2,TRBJ2-5,14,TRBD2,TGTGCCAGCAGGTGGCGGGGGTCCCAAGAGACCCAGTACTTC,CASRWRGSQETQYF
.,TRBV10-3,TRBJ2-3,14,TRBD2,TGTGCCTCCAAAACTAGCGGGGACACAGATACGCAGTATTTT,CASKTSGDTDTQYF
.,TRBV6-1,TRBJ2-7,15,TRBD1,TGTGCCAGCAGTGACCAGGACAGGCCTACCTACGAGCAGTACTTC,CASSDQDRPTYEQYF
.,TRBV18,TRBJ2-7,13,.,TGTGCCAGCTCACCAGGAAGGCAGGCTGAACAGAGCTTC,CASSPGRQAEQSF
.,TRBV2,TRBJ1-4,13,.,TGTGCCAGCAAGTCAGGTGGTGGTGAAAAACTGTTTTTT,CASKSGGGEKLFF
.,TRBV30,TRBJ1-5,16,.,TGTGCCTGGAGTGTAATGGCCGAATATAGCAATCAGCCCCAGCATTTT,CAWSVMAEYSNQPQHF
.,TRBV5-1,TRBJ1-2,14,TRBD1,TGCGCCAGCAGCTTGGAACGACAGGGAAATGGCTACACCTTC,CASSLERQGNGYTF
few,TRBV29-1,TRBJ1-4,15,TRBD1,TGCAGCGGTCACCGGGACAGGGCAACTAATGAAAAACTGTTTTTT,CSGHRDRATNEKLFF
.,TRBV20-1,TRBJ2-5,14,.,TGCAGTGCTAGTCATCAGGGGCGCCAAGAGACCCAGTACTTC,CSASHQGRQETQYF
.,TRBV14,TRBJ1-2,12,.,TGTGCCAGCAGCCAAAACGAACGGGGCTACACCTTC,CASSQNERGYTF
.,TRBV15,TRBJ2-2,17,TRBD2,TGTGCCACCAGCAGACTTCCTAGCGGGGGGGCCCCCGGGAAGCTGTTTTTT,CATSRLPSGGAPGKLFF
.,TRBV6-2/TRBV6-3,TRBJ2-1,15,TRBD2,TGTGCCAGCAGCCGACTAGCGGGGGGGCGAAATGAGCAGTTCTTC,CASSRLAGGRNEQFF
.,TRBV7-9,TRBJ1-4,13,TRBD1,TGTGCCTCCAAAGAGGGGGCAGGTGAAAAACTGTTTTTT,CASKEGAGEKLFF
.,TRBV10-3,TRBJ1-3,14,.,TGTGCCATCAGCCCTGGCGGCACGGGAAACACCATATATTTT,CAISPGGTGNTIYF
.,TRBV19,TRBJ2-7,13,.,TGTGCCAGTAGCCCTGGGGCCTCCTACGAGCAGTACTTC,CASSPGASYEQYF
.,TRBV6-2/TRBV6-3,TRBJ1-5,15,.,TGTGCCAGCAGTGGTCGGGGTTATAGCAATCAGCCCCAGCATTTT,CASSGRGYSNQPQHF
.,TRBV7-3,TRBJ2-3,15,.,TGTGCCAGCAGCTCACAGGGTGAACGGACAGATACGCAGTATTTT,CASSSQGERTDTQYF
.,TRBV6-5,TRBJ1-2,12,.,TGTGCCAGCCGGGGGTGGGATGATGGCTACACCTTC,CASRGWDDGYTF
once,TRBV2,TRBJ2-3,18,TRBD2,TGTGCCAGCAGTCGGGGACTAGCGGGGGGGCTTTTCACAGATACGCAGTATTTT,CASSRGLAGGLFTDTQYF
.,TRBV19,TRBJ1-5,15,.,TGTGCCAGTAGCGAGGGCAGGGAGGGCAATCAGCCCCAGCATTTT,CASSEGREGNQPQHF
.,TRBV16,TRBJ1-2,13,.,TGTGCCAGCAGCCAATCGAGGGAGCTCGGCTACACCTTC,CASSQSRELGYTF
.,TRBV27,TRBJ2-1,14,TRBD1,TGTGCCAGCGGACGGATACAGGGGGCTAATGAGCAGTTCTTC,CASGRIQGANEQFF
.,TRBV10-3,TRBJ1-2,14,.,TGTGCGATCCCCGCGGGGCGTCCTAACTATGGCTACACCTTC,CAIPAGRPNYGYTF
.,TRBV20-1,TRBJ1-2,11,.,TGCAGTGCCGTGGGCGGGGGAGGCTACACCTTC,CSAVGGGGYTF
many,TRBV5-4,TRBJ1-2,13,TRBD1,TGTGCCAGCAGCTTGCAGGGGGACTATGGCTACACCTTC,CASSLQGDYGYTF
.,TRBV6-2/TRBV6-3,TRBJ2-7,15,TRBD1,TGTGCCAGCAGTTCATCGGCACAGGGGCCCTACGAGCAGTACTTC,CASSSSAQGPYEQYF
.,TRBV11-2,TRBJ1-2,11,.,TGTGCCAGCAGCCAAAACTATGGCTACACCTTC,CASSQNYGYTF
.,TRBV2,TRBJ1-4,13,.,TGTGCCAGCAGTGGCGGGACTAATGAAAAACTGTTTTTT,CASSGGTNEKLFF
.,TRBV19,TRBJ1-1,14,TRBD1,TGTGCCAGTAGTGCCCGGGACAGGGGAATTCAAGCTTTCTTT,CASSARDRGIQAFF
.,TRBV15,TRBJ2-1,16,TRBD1,TGTGCCACCAGCAGAGTAGGGACAGGGAGCTACAATGAGCAGTTCTTC,CATSRVGTGSYNEQFF
.,TRBV18,TRBJ1-6,14,.,TGTGCCAGCTCACCTTACAGGGTCAGTTCACCCCTCCACTTT,CASSPYRVSSPLHF
.,TRBV11-3,TRBJ1-5,18,.,TGTGCCAGCAGCTTAGGGGGGCCCGGGGCTGGGAGCAATCAGCCCCAGCATTTT,CASSLGGPGAGSNQPQHF
.,TRBV9,TRBJ1-1,15,TRBD1,TGTGCCAGCAGCGTAGGGGTCGACAGGGGTGCTGAAGCTTTCTTT,CASSVGVDRGAEAFF
.,TRBV28,TRBJ1-3,16,.,TGTGCCAGCAGCCCTGCCCACGGGTACTCTGGAAACACCATATATTTT,CASSPAHGYSGNTIYF
.,TRBV15,TRBJ2-5,14,TRBD1,TGTGCCACCAGCATCTTCAGGGGGCGAGAGACCCAGTACTTC,CATSIFRGRETQYF
.,TRBV10-1,TRBJ2-5,13,.,TGCGCCAGCAGCCCAGGGGAGGGTGGTACCCAGTACTTC,CASSPGEGGTQYF
.,TRBV7-2,TRBJ2-3,15,TRBD2,TGTGCCAGCACCCGTGGGGGGGGGAACACAGATACGCAGTATTTT,CASTRGGGNTDTQYF
.,TRBV6-8,TRBJ2-7,15,TRBD1,TGTGCCAGCAGTTACCCTCTGACAGGGGGCGACGAGCAGTACTTC,CASSYPLTGGDEQYF
.,TRBV6-2/TRBV6-3,TRBJ2-1,16,TRBD2,TGTGCCAGCAGTTACCCTAGCGGGGGGGCCGGTAATGAGCAGTTCTTC,CASSYPSGGAGNEQFF
.,TRBV5-4,TRBJ2-5,14,TRBD1,TGTGCCATGAGAGGACAGGGGGGGCAAGAGACCCAGTACTTC,CAMRGQGGQETQYF
few,TRBV4-1,TRBJ2-1,18,TRBD2,TGCGCCAGCAGCCACGCTCGGACTAGCGGGGCCTCCTACAATGAGCAGTTCTTC,CASSHARTSGASYNEQFF
.,TRBV6-4,TRBJ2-3,14,TRBD1,TGTGCCAGCAGTGGTACAGGGGGTGCAGATACGCAGTATTTT,CASSGTGGADTQYF
.,TRBV5-1,TRBJ2-1,16,TRBD2,TGCGCCAGCACTAGCGGGTTCGGCAGGTCCTACAATGAGCAGTTCTTC,CASTSGFGRSYNEQFF
.,TRBV3-1/TRBV3-2,TRBJ1-5,15,TRBD1,TGTGCCAGCAGTCTGGGACAGGGGACCAATCAGCCCCAGCATTTT,CASSLGQGTNQPQHF